Presented here are 14 T cell receptor beta chains from one specimen sequenced in a study of T cells in Graves' hyperthyroidism and ophthalmopathy. Amplified TCR beta CDR3 regions derived from RNA transcripts. The study used the HTBI primer set for a first-round RT-PCR of the TCR CDR3. One entry per CDR3 protein results from TCRdb running MiXCR on the multiplex PCR reads. Of hundreds of thousands of distinct CDR3 sequences listed, 35% are singletons. Sequencing input: blood. These receptor sequences come from a woman aged 35 to 49 with Graves' hyperthyroidism.

This clonotype was observed at least ten times. The chain links TRBV2 to TRBJ1-6; no clear D. Trimming removed 0 bases from V and 9 bases from J, with 12 bases in between. Germline CDR1 and CDR2: SNHLY and FYNNEI. The CDR3 covers 15 residues. CDR3 sequence reads: CASSEAWAGGSPLHF. CDR3 nucleotide sequence: TGTGCCAGCAGTGAAGCATGGGCAGGAGGTTCACCCCTCCACTTT.

The chain has TRBV9 and TRBJ2-2; TRBD1 aligns across 7 bases. The germline CDR1 and CDR2 sequences are SGDLS and YYNGEE. This CDR3 has 15 amino acids. V trimming: 0 bases; J trimming: 4 bases; junction bases outside the gene matches: 3. CDR3 DNA sequence: TGTGCCAGCAGCGTAGAGGGGGCCCTCACCGGGGAGCTGTTTTTT. Translated: CASSVEGALTGELFF.

The chain recombines TRBV27 with TRBJ2-7, with no clear D. The germline gives CDR1 MNHEY, CDR2 SMNVEV (reference sequence). Trimming pared 2 bases from V and 5 bases from J, leaving 10 bases between. This CDR3 contains 13 residues. CDR3 sequence: CASSLSLYHEQYF. CDR3 DNA: TGTGCCAGCAGTTTAAGCCTTTACCACGAGCAGTACTTC.

V usage is TRBV29-1 and J usage is TRBJ1-2, with TRBD1 identical over 8 bases. Germline values: CDR1 SQVTM, CDR2 ANQGSEA. CDR3 length: 12 residues. Trimming cost V 8 bases and J 8 bases; bases outside gene matches: 10. CDR3 sequence reads: CSIRDRTGGYTF. The CDR3 DNA is TGCAGCATCCGGGACAGGACAGGAGGCTACACCTTC.

The sample holds a few counts of this clonotype. The V and J genes are TRBV13 and TRBJ1-2, with a tentative D call TRBD1 (6 bases). There are 16 residues in the CDR3. V was trimmed by 6 bases and J by 4 bases, leaving 21 bases between them. CDR1 and CDR2 (germline): PRHDT, FYEKMQ (reference sequence). Written as DNA, the CDR3 is TGTGCCAGCAGGGTGCCGGGACAAGGTTCCTTCTATGGCTACACCTTC. It codes for CASRVPGQGSFYGYTF. Combining the CDR3 with reference TRBV13 and TRBJ1-2 gives the whole variable domain AAGVIQSPRHLIKEKRETATLKCYPIPRHDTVYWYQQGPGQDPQFLISFYEKMQSDKGSIPDRFSAQQFSDYHSELNMSSLELGDSALYFCASRVPGQGSFYGYTFGSGTRLTVV.

This clonotype occurred a few times. The gene calls are TRBV13 and TRBJ1-4, with TRBD1 matching over 7 bases. The CDR3 consists of 13 residues. The V segment lost 5 bases and the J segment 7 bases; nucleotides outside the gene matches: 4. Germline loops: CDR1 PRHDT, CDR2 FYEKMQ (reference sequence). The CDR3 DNA sequence: TGTGCCAGCAGCGAGGACAGGTCTGAAAAACTGTTTTTT. The encoded protein is CASSEDRSEKLFF.

This clonotype has a count of ten or more. The rearrangement links TRBV5-1 to TRBJ2-7; no definite D call. The CDR3 is 14 residues long. Germline CDR1 reads SGHRS; CDR2 reads YFSETQ. With 5 bases removed from V and 5 bases from J, the gap between germline ends came to 17 bases. CDR3 residues: CASRTTLTVHEQYF. CDR3 bases: TGCGCCAGCAGAACAACATTAACGGTCCACGAGCAGTACTTC.

The gene calls are TRBV5-1 and TRBJ2-7; D is unresolved. The V and J ends lost 0 bases and 4 bases respectively, with 35 bases between them. This CDR3 is built from 22 residues. Per germline, CDR1 SGHRS and CDR2 YFSETQ. The CDR3 DNA follows: TGCGCCAGCAGCTTGGAGCCCCACGTGAGAGGACGGACCTCCGGTTCTCTTTACGAGCAGTACTTC. It encodes CASSLEPHVRGRTSGSLYEQYF.

The chain couples TRBV7-9 to TRBJ1-5; D remains ambiguous. CDR3 length: 14 amino acids. Trimming removed 3 bases at V and 9 bases at J, with 15 bases between. The germline CDR1 and CDR2 sequences are SEHNR and FQNEAQ (reference sequence). The CDR3 here is CASSLSGKGGPQHF. The CDR3 DNA reads as TGTGCCAGCAGCTTGTCCGGCAAAGGTGGGCCCCAGCATTTT.

This chain joins TRBV29-1 and TRBJ1-4; the match to TRBD1 covers 8 bases. The CDR3 is 15 residues long. Trimming took 3 bases from V and 8 from J; bases not matched to a gene: 11. Germline V gene lookup returns CDR1 SQVTM and CDR2 ANQGSEA. This CDR3 is CSVDVGTGGGEKLFF. DNA for the CDR3: TGCAGCGTTGATGTGGGAACAGGGGGGGGAGAAAAACTGTTTTTT.

The chain combines TRBV4-3 with TRBJ2-5; no clear D. The CDR3 runs 15 residues. The V and J ends lost 2 bases and 5 bases respectively, with 15 bases between them. Germline V gene sequence: CDR1 LGHNA, CDR2 YSLEER. The CDR3 is CASSQQPGVGETQYF. The CDR3 nucleotides are TGCGCCAGCAGCCAACAACCTGGGGTAGGGGAGACCCAGTACTTC.

In its sample, this clonotype was seen a few times. The rearrangement uses TRBV7-8 and TRBJ1-2; D not certain. Trimming took 10 bases from V and 2 from J, leaving 11 bases between them. CDR1 and CDR2 from the germline V gene are SGHVS and FQNEAQ. There are 12 residues in the CDR3. DNA of the CDR3: TGTGCCAACAGTCCCGAAAACTATGGCTACACCTTC. It yields the protein CANSPENYGYTF. The full variable domain, its missing parts supplied by reference TRBV7-8 and TRBJ1-2, is GAGVSQSPRYKVAKRGQDVALRCDPISGHVSLFWYQQALGQGPEFLTYFQNEAQLDKSGLPSDRFFAERPEGSVSTLKIQRTQQEDSAVYLCANSPENYGYTFGSGTRLTVV.

There are a few counts of this clonotype. The chain couples TRBV9 to TRBJ1-4; 8 bases map to TRBD1. J was trimmed by 7 bases and V by 3 bases; bases with no gene match: 14. The CDR3 runs 17 residues. In germline, CDR1 is SGDLS, CDR2 YYNGEE. As DNA, the CDR3 is TGTGCCAGCAGCGGGGGACAGGCGGGATTTCAACCTGAAAAACTGTTTTTT. This sequence encodes CASSGGQAGFQPEKLFF.

The chain recombines TRBV7-2 with TRBJ1-1; D unclear. The ends were cut back, 3 bases at V and 8 bases at J, with 7 bases in the middle. CDR1 is SGHTA, CDR2 FQGNSA, per germline. The CDR3 loop spans 11 amino acids. This CDR3 is CASSLREEAFF. The CDR3 coding sequence is TGTGCCAGCAGCTTGAGAGAGGAAGCTTTCTTT.